These 31 T cell receptor beta chains originate from one sample sequenced in a study of T cells expressing NK-cell markers. TCRdb re-called the 5' RACE reads; one entry per CDR3 protein, DNA not given. In total, the table holds about 260,000 distinct CDR3 sequences. The sample was blood T cells: a sorted CD56 or NKG2C T cell subset, CD4+ or CD8+ T cells, or bulk PBMC T cells (not recorded which). These receptors all stem from a man younger than 35 in good health.

This chain connects TRBV6-1 to TRBJ1-2. Germline V gives CDR1 MNHNS, CDR2 SASEGT. This CDR3 has 15 residues. CDR3 region: CASSEGPQGVYGYTF.

The chain carries TRBV7-2 and TRBJ1-1; absent DNA, TCRdb's TRBD1 call cannot be checked. The length of the CDR3 is 15 residues. From germline, CDR1 is SGHTA and CDR2 FQGNSA. This CDR3 is CASSPGGSQGTEAFF. Full variable domain (remainder filled in from reference TRBV7-2 and TRBJ1-1): GAGVSQSPSNKVTEKGKDVELRCDPISGHTALYWYRQSLGQGLEFLIYFQGNSAPDKSGLPSDRFSAERTGGSVSTLTIQRTQQEDSAVYLCASSPGGSQGTEAFFGQGTRLTVV.

The chain joins TRBV18 to TRBJ1-3. This CDR3 region has 14 residues. Per the germline V gene, CDR1 is KGHSH and CDR2 is LQKENI. The CDR3 here is CASSPQTGGDTIYF.

This rearrangement joins TRBV30 to TRBJ2-3; TCRdb outputs TRBD2, but without DNA this stays unchecked. The germline gives CDR1 GTSNPN, CDR2 SVGIG (reference sequence). The CDR3 covers 17 residues. CDR3 residues: CAWRLAGGGTKTDTQYF.

This chain uses TRBV5-1 with TRBJ2-7; TCRdb indicates TRBD1, and absent DNA this call remains unverified. The CDR3 consists of 16 residues. Germline V gene data show CDR1 as SGHRS and CDR2 as YFSETQ. CDR3 protein: CASGPGTGQGVYEQYF.

The rearrangement uses TRBV4-3 and TRBJ2-3; as DNA is missing, the TRBD2 call by TCRdb cannot be tested. CDR3 size: 17 residues. Germline values: CDR1 LGHNA, CDR2 YSLEER. CDR3 sequence reads: CASSQMGLAGGADTQYF.

The V gene is TRBV29-1, the J gene TRBJ2-5; TCRdb lists TRBD2, though no DNA is available to test this call. The CDR3 contains 12 residues. The germline V gene encodes CDR1 SQVTM and CDR2 ANQGSEA. The CDR3: CSVTTAPGAQYF.

The rearrangement joins TRBV18 to TRBJ2-7. CDR3 length: 14 amino acids. Germline values: CDR1 KGHSH, CDR2 LQKENI. CDR3 in amino acids: CASSPPPQSYEQYF.

The CDR3 spells CASSLDRGDTEAFF. The V and J genes are TRBV28 and TRBJ1-1; the TCRdb call, TRBD1, lacks DNA for checking. This CDR3 has 14 amino acids. Germline CDR1 reads MDHEN; CDR2 reads SYDVKM. Variable domain in full (rest from reference TRBV28 and TRBJ1-1): DVKVTQSSRYLVKRTGEKVFLECVQDMDHENMFWYRQDPGLGLRLIYFSYDVKMKEKGDIPEGYSVSREKKERFSLILESASTNQTSMYLCASSLDRGDTEAFFGQGTRLTVV.

The chain has TRBV7-2 and TRBJ2-7. CDR1 is SGHTA and CDR2 is FQGNSA in the germline V gene. The CDR3 consists of 15 residues. The CDR3 loop is CASSLAGPVKYEQYF.

V usage is TRBV12-3 or TRBV12-4 and J usage is TRBJ2-3; the D call of TRBD1 rests on TCRdb alone, since no DNA is present to check it. The CDR3 spans 15 residues. This chain's CDR3 is CASSSTGGRRDTQYF.

The chain uses TRBV7-2 and TRBJ2-5; TCRdb reports TRBD2, a call that lacks DNA to check it against. This CDR3 has 15 residues. The germline V gene encodes CDR1 SGHTA and CDR2 FQGNSA. CDR3 loop: CASSLASGRRETQYF.

Here the CDR3 reads CASKMDPSYNEQFF. This rearrangement joins TRBV12-3 or TRBV12-4 to TRBJ2-1. There are 14 residues in the CDR3.

V and J are TRBV5-4 and TRBJ1-2. CDR1 and CDR2 from the germline V gene are SGHNT and YYREEE (reference sequence). The CDR3 totals 15 residues. The CDR3 loop is CASSSGQGSDYGYTF.

V is TRBV20-1 and J is TRBJ2-7; TCRdb's D gene call, TRBD2, goes unchecked for lack of DNA. Germline lookup yields CDR1 DFQATT and CDR2 SNEGSKA (reference sequence). The CDR3 length is 15 residues. The CDR3 loop reads CSASPLSGRVYEQYF.

The rearrangement links TRBV5-1 to TRBJ2-5; the D gene TCRdb calls, TRBD2, cannot be checked with no DNA. The CDR3 loop spans 17 amino acids. CDR1 and CDR2 (germline): SGHRS, YFSETQ. The CDR3 sequence: CASSPGALAAFQETQYF.

The V gene is TRBV27, the J gene TRBJ2-1. Per germline, CDR1 MNHEY and CDR2 SMNVEV (reference sequence). This CDR3 is built from 17 residues. The CDR3 sequence is CASSSPSRHPSNNEQFF.

J is TRBJ2-1 and V is TRBV11-2. This CDR3 comprises 14 residues. CDR1 SGHAT and CDR2 FQNNGV come from the germline V gene. This chain's CDR3 is CASSLDRSWGFEFF.

The V call is TRBV3-1, the J call TRBJ2-6. The CDR3 sequence is 18 residues long. In germline, CDR1 is LGHDT, CDR2 YNNKEL (reference sequence). CDR3 in amino acids: CASSQAWASPQGANVLTF.

The chain has TRBV20-1 and TRBJ2-1; lacking DNA, the TRBD2 call made by TCRdb goes unchecked. The CDR3 is made up of 18 amino acids. The V gene's germline CDR1 is DFQATT and CDR2 SNEGSKA (reference sequence). The chain's CDR3 is CSASPLAGGPGSYNEQFF.

This chain links TRBV10-3 with TRBJ2-5; TCRdb selects TRBD2, and the lack of DNA leaves this call unchecked. CDR1 is ENHRY and CDR2 is SYGVKD in the germline V gene. The CDR3 length is 13 residues. The CDR3 loop is CAISVGSQETQYF.

This chain connects TRBV25-1 to TRBJ2-5; TCRdb returns TRBD1, unconfirmable since there is no DNA. The CDR3 has 13 residues. Per the germline V gene, CDR1 is MGHDK and CDR2 is SYGVNS. The CDR3 spells CASSGSGAVTQYF.

V usage is TRBV29-1 and J usage is TRBJ2-1; the TCRdb D gene call, TRBD2, has no DNA to confirm it. The CDR3 consists of 14 residues. Germline V gene lookup returns CDR1 SQVTM and CDR2 ANQGSEA. The CDR3 protein is CSVEAGGIPNEQFF.

The chain joins TRBV24-1 to TRBJ2-5; checking the TCRdb D call of TRBD1 is not possible without DNA. Germline V lookup: CDR1 KGHDR, CDR2 SFDVKD. CDR3 size: 14 residues. CDR3 region: CATRGGGGEETQYF.

The chain is built from TRBV20-1 and TRBJ2-5. The CDR3 has 16 amino acids. In germline, CDR1 is DFQATT, CDR2 SNEGSKA (reference sequence). CDR3 sequence: CSARVPFVSSAETQYF.

This rearrangement joins TRBV7-8 to TRBJ2-7; TCRdb calls TRBD1, which cannot be checked without DNA. Per germline, CDR1 SGHVS and CDR2 FQNEAQ. This CDR3 has 15 amino acids. The CDR3 reads CASSLSAQGLYEQYF.

This rearrangement joins TRBV3-1 to TRBJ2-7; there is no DNA to check the TCRdb D call of TRBD2. Germline assignment: CDR1 LGHDT and CDR2 YNNKEL (reference sequence). The CDR3 covers 15 residues. The CDR3 region is CASSLRPGTSGREYF.

V is TRBV20-1 and J is TRBJ2-3; TCRdb calls TRBD2, which cannot be checked without DNA. The CDR3 is made up of 11 amino acids. Germline V gene lookup returns CDR1 DFQATT and CDR2 SNEGSKA (reference sequence). The chain's CDR3 is CSASSASAQYF.

The chain joins TRBV20-1 to TRBJ2-1; the D gene TCRdb calls, TRBD1, cannot be checked with no DNA. CDR3 size: 15 residues. CDR1 and CDR2 from the germline V gene are DFQATT and SNEGSKA (reference sequence). CDR3 region: CSAAPRAGSYNEQFF.

The chain links TRBV28 to TRBJ1-1; the TCRdb call, TRBD1, lacks DNA for checking. Germline CDR1 MDHEN, CDR2 SYDVKM. The CDR3 contains 12 residues. The CDR3 reads CATLLGDTEAFF.

The V call is TRBV7-8, the J call TRBJ2-5; no DNA is available, so the TRBD2 call from TCRdb remains unchecked. Germline V gene sequence: CDR1 SGHVS, CDR2 FQNEAQ. CDR3 length equals 14 residues. Here the CDR3 reads CASSLVSAGETQYF. Variable domain in full (rest from reference TRBV7-8 and TRBJ2-5): GAGVSQSPRYKVAKRGQDVALRCDPISGHVSLFWYQQALGQGPEFLTYFQNEAQLDKSGLPSDRFFAERPEGSVSTLKIQRTQQEDSAVYLCASSLVSAGETQYFGPGTRLLVL.